This TCR beta chain was identified during a study of post-analysis software for immune sequencing data. Study-level background: Recorded subtypes: relapsing-remitting, secondary progressive, progressive-relapsing; some patients unannotated. Study observations and caveats: F measure grouped same-batch samples tightly together. The five TRBV segments detected at higher frequency in patients than in controls included TRBV5-6, TRBV5-1 and TRBV20-1.

A remark on this clonotype: What it binds is unknown.

V was clipped by 4 bases and J by 3 bases; unmatched bases: 11. In germline, CDR1 is SGHTA, CDR2 FQGNSA. The CDR3 length is 17 residues. Researchers reported that TCR beta cDNA libraries carried unique molecular identifiers. The authors obtained roughly 500,000 cDNA molecules from roughly 1 to 10 million T cells. MiXCR, run by TCRdb on the PCR reads, gives a single entry per CDR3 protein. Found here are 820,000 or so distinct CDR3 sequences, approximately 53% of them singletons; the top ten hold roughly 4.4%. Specimen: blood. V is TRBV7-2 and J is TRBJ2-3, with 9 bases fitting TRBD2. This TCR came from a girl aged 5 to 17 with multiple sclerosis. This chain's CDR3 is CASSSAGGARLTDTQYF. Here the CDR3 DNA reads TGTGCCAGCAGCTCAGCGGGGGGCGCGCGCTTGACAGATACGCAGTATTTT.